The T cell receptor beta chain described here comes from a study of T-cell memory formation after mild COVID-19. Germline CDR1 is KGHSH and CDR2 is LQKENI. V was pared by 2 bases and J by 4 bases, with 15 bases between. The CDR3 totals 16 residues. Findings of the study overall: Among CD4+ contracting clones, most were CM and EM, and CD8+ ones EMRA.

Turning to this clonotype: Its antigen is still unknown.

One entry per CDR3 protein, called by TCRdb with MiXCR from the 5' RACE reads. The table includes fewer than 650,000 distinct CDR3 sequences, about 20% detected once. J is TRBJ2-1 and V is TRBV18; D perhaps matches TRBD2 (5 bases). Sequencing used PBMCs or a T cell subset sorted from them (not recorded which). The clonotype comes from an adult woman who had mild COVID-19 (a few samples of this study predate the infection). Cell type and time point are not known. The CDR3 region has the DNA TGTGCCAGCTCACCAAGCGGAGCCAACCCTTACAATGAGCAGTTCTTC. As protein: CASSPSGANPYNEQFF.